This T cell receptor (beta chain) was recorded in a study of Graves' ophthalmopathy and Graves' hyperthyroidism. Whole-study context: Stable hyperthyroidism referred to disease that showed no ophthalmopathy within 18 months of follow-up. Whole-study results and caveats: A majority of expanded thyroid clonotypes exceeding 0.001 frequency were likewise present in blood.

Lactation, pregnancy, uncontrolled infections and other autoimmune diseases were all grounds for excluding patients. This clonotype was found a few times. Its antigen is unknown. The sequenced template was RNA, covering the TCR beta CDR3 region. First-round RT-PCR used HTBI primers; second-round multiplex PCR followed. TCRdb reprocessed the multiplex PCR reads via MiXCR and lists one record per CDR3 protein. The sample carries over a million distinct CDR3 sequences, 35% to 40% recorded once. V was cut by 6 bases and J by 3 bases, with 12 bases left in between. Germline-derived CDR1 and CDR2 are MDHEN and SYDVKM. This CDR3 spans 13 amino acids.

Sequenced material: peripheral blood or thyroid tissue (not recorded which). The chain joins TRBV28 to TRBJ2-7, with D uncertain. The TCR was taken from an adult man with Graves' hyperthyroidism. The CDR3 region is CASSKTPSYEQYF. The CDR3, as DNA: TGTGCCAGCAGCAAAACCCCCAGCTACGAGCAGTACTTC. The complete variable domain, with remaining parts taken from reference TRBV28 and TRBJ2-7, reads DVKVTQSSRYLVKRTGEKVFLECVQDMDHENMFWYRQDPGLGLRLIYFSYDVKMKEKGDIPEGYSVSREKKERFSLILESASTNQTSMYLCASSKTPSYEQYFGPGTRLTVT.